Given below is one TCR beta chain in context. This clonotype was seen a few times. There is no known antigen for this receptor. Base qualities are missing; no much larger clone stands one base away. This sample was sequenced with an Illumina HiSeq 2500. Quantitative 5'-RACE with molecular barcodes was the method used to prepare the TCR beta libraries. The original methods were these. To identify disease-linked TCR variants, a new computational method was used, one built on a probabilistic model of VDJ rearrangement. TCRdb ran its own pipeline on the public reads, namely fastp trimming at Q25 and MiXCR clone calling, and kept in-frame beta chains. For every CDR3 protein sequence, its rows merge into one entry that carries the most common genes and DNA. TCRdb's processing, not the authors' own work, is the source of the V and J calls. This sample holds 750,000 to 850,000 distinct CDR3 sequences; 12% were observed only once. The ten largest clonotypes hold about 0.5% of the sample.

The data are from a study of CD8 T cells in ankylosing spondylitis (dated by TCRdb to 2017 to 2019). Regarding the study in general: The study profiled T cell receptor beta repertoires in healthy donors and ankylosing spondylitis patients to find disease-linked TCR variants. In total, the full study cohort was made up of some 110 healthy donors and roughly 27 ankylosing spondylitis patients. Peripheral blood samples were taken, and synovial fluid was additionally collected from ankylosing spondylitis patients.

Overall results and qualifications from the work: The disease-linked clones were reported to be significantly enriched in matched synovial fluid samples from ankylosing spondylitis patients. Some of the motif variants had been reported before in the synovial fluid and blood of reactive arthritis patients, a finding that suggests common disease-initiation mechanisms. The disease-linked clones showed a CD8+ phenotype and occurred at relatively low frequencies in peripheral blood. A TCR beta motif made up of several highly homologous amino acid variants appeared to be characteristic of blood from ankylosing spondylitis patients.

The specimen was blood, either unsorted or a sorted T cell fraction (not recorded which). The TCR sequence derives from a male donor with ankylosing spondylitis.

The DNA sequence is TGCAGCGTTATCCCCCTAGCGGGGCCCTCCTACAATGAGCAGTTCTTC. The translation is CSVIPLAGPSYNEQFF. Recombination linked TRBV29-1 to TRBJ2-1; 9 central nucleotides agree with TRBD2. Reading the germline V gene gives CDR1 SQVTM and CDR2 ANQGSEA. At the junction V is shortened by 5 bases and J by 0 bases; bases outside the gene matches: 8. There are 16 amino acids in the CDR3, from cysteine to phenylalanine inclusive. Only the CDR3 part of the read is kept: 48 bases, read in frame from the first base.